These 10 T cell receptor beta chains originate from one sample sequenced in a study of blood T cell repertoires in COVID-19. The data were produced by immunoSEQ multiplex PCR, yet TCRdb's version contains in-frame clones alone and is incomplete. The data contain 55,000 to 75,000 clones, around 84% of them singletons. Sequences were obtained from peripheral blood. These receptors all stem from a human donor with active COVID-19. The donor label of this sample is uncertain.

The chain employs TRBV27 and TRBJ2-2, with 10 bases matching TRBD1. This CDR3 contains 16 residues. J was trimmed by 1 base and V by 6 bases; bases with no gene match: 5. CDR1 MNHEY and CDR2 SMNVEV come from the germline V gene (reference sequence). The CDR3 reads CASRPGTGVNTGELFF. DNA of the CDR3: TGTGCCAGCAGACCCGGGACAGGGGTGAACACCGGGGAGCTGTTTTTT.

The chain has TRBV4-3 and TRBJ2-6, with D perhaps matching TRBD1 (6 bases). From germline, CDR1 is LGHNA and CDR2 YSLEER. V was cut by 3 bases and J by 2 bases, with 11 bases left in between. The CDR3 has 16 residues. The CDR3 region has the DNA TGCGCCAGCAGCCAGATCGCAGGGGCTGGGGCCAACGTCCTGACTTTC. This encodes CASSQIAGAGANVLTF.

The V gene is TRBV4-1, the J gene TRBJ1-1, with D possibly matching TRBD1 (5 bases). V lost 2 bases, J lost 0 bases, and 19 bases lay in between. Germline CDR1 reads MGHRA; CDR2 reads YSYEKL. This CDR3 comprises 18 residues. CDR3 in DNA: TGCGCCAGCAGCCAACGGTTTAATAGGGGAGGGTTGAACACTGAAGCTTTCTTT. Encoded protein: CASSQRFNRGGLNTEAFF.

The V and J genes are TRBV10-3 and TRBJ2-5; the match to TRBD2 covers 8 bases. The germline V gene encodes CDR1 ENHRY and CDR2 SYGVKD. V dropped 10 bases and J dropped 5; count of bases not matched to a gene: 15. The CDR3 contains 15 residues. The CDR3 DNA is TGTGCCACTAATTTAGGCAGCGGGAGTGACGAGACCCAGTACTTC. Its translation: CATNLGSGSDETQYF.

The chain combines TRBV11-3 with TRBJ1-1, with D perhaps matching TRBD1 (5 bases). The CDR3 spans 17 residues. Trimming left V 5 bases short and J 1 base short, with 20 bases between. Germline lookup yields CDR1 SGHNT and CDR2 YENEEA. The CDR3 bases are TGTGCCAGCAGCCCCGGGTGGCGGGGACTGGCGAACACTGAAGCTTTCTTT. Its translation is CASSPGWRGLANTEAFF.

This clone was counted between two and nine times. The chain carries TRBV1 and TRBJ2-3; the table's D gene call, TRBD1, was not cross checked with the DNA. TRBV1 is listed as a pseudogene. The length of the CDR3 is 16 residues. The CDR3 sequence is CTSSQRSTGVPDTQYF. In nucleotides, the CDR3 is TGCACCAGCAGCCAAAGATCGACAGGGGTCCCAGATACGCAGTATTTT.

This rearrangement joins TRBV5-8 to TRBJ2-1, with TRBD2 identical over 9 bases. CDR3 length: 15 residues. Germline CDR1 reads SGHTS; CDR2 reads YDEGEE. Losses at the gene ends were 2 bases for V and 9 bases for J; bases not matched to a gene: 9. The CDR3 protein is CASSFLAGYSGEQFF. The CDR3 DNA reads as TGTGCCAGCAGCTTCCTAGCGGGGTATTCGGGTGAGCAGTTCTTC.

The chain has TRBV5-4 and TRBJ2-7; the D gene is possibly TRBD2 (6 bases). This CDR3 has 11 amino acids. Between the trimmed V and J ends, which lost 1 base and 7 bases, there was a span of 6 bases. Germline V lookup: CDR1 SGHNT, CDR2 YYREEE (reference sequence). The DNA for the CDR3 is TGTGCCAGCAGCTTGCGGGGGGAGCAGTACTTC. This codes for CASSLRGEQYF.

This clone was seen only once. The CDR3 nucleotides are TGTGCCACCAGTGATTCTAGCGGGGGGGCCACAAATGAGCAGTTCTTC. It translates to CATSDSSGGATNEQFF. The gene calls are TRBV24-1 and TRBJ2-1, with 12 bases aligning to TRBD2. This CDR3 spans 16 amino acids. Losses at the gene ends were 2 bases for V and 7 bases for J; bases not matched to a gene: 5. Looked up from germline, CDR1 is KGHDR and CDR2 is SFDVKD.

This sequence joins TRBV2 and TRBJ2-3, with 7 bases identical to TRBD1. CDR3 size: 12 residues. V was clipped by 6 bases and J by 3 bases; unmatched bases: 0. Germline V gene sequence: CDR1 SNHLY, CDR2 FYNNEI. CDR3 amino acids: CASRTGTDTQYF. Written as DNA, the CDR3 is TGTGCCAGCAGGACAGGGACAGATACGCAGTATTTT.